The clone carrying this T cell receptor (beta chain) was found a few times. Its cognate antigen is unknown. The sample is drawn from a study of CD8 T cells in ankylosing spondylitis. Study results and caveats: Ankylosing spondylitis blood appeared to be characterized by a TCR beta motif of roughly eight highly homologous variants. Disease-associated clones were CD8+ and fairly uncommon in peripheral blood.

TCRdb itself ran the 5' RACE reads through MiXCR, one entry per CDR3 protein. The table records around 230,000 distinct CDR3 sequences, around 9.1% of them present only once. Sequencing input: blood, either unsorted or a sorted T cell fraction (not recorded which). The sequence was obtained from a male donor with ankylosing spondylitis or in good health (not recorded which).

The CDR3 region has the DNA TGCGCCAGCAGCTTGGTGTCAGGGGGCTTATACGAGCAGTACTTC. Protein sequence: CASSLVSGGLYEQYF. This chain uses TRBV5-1 with TRBJ2-7, with 8 positions matching TRBD1. V trimming: 0 bases; J trimming: 4 bases; junction bases outside the gene matches: 6. Germline-derived CDR1 and CDR2 are SGHRS and YFSETQ. The CDR3 covers 15 residues.